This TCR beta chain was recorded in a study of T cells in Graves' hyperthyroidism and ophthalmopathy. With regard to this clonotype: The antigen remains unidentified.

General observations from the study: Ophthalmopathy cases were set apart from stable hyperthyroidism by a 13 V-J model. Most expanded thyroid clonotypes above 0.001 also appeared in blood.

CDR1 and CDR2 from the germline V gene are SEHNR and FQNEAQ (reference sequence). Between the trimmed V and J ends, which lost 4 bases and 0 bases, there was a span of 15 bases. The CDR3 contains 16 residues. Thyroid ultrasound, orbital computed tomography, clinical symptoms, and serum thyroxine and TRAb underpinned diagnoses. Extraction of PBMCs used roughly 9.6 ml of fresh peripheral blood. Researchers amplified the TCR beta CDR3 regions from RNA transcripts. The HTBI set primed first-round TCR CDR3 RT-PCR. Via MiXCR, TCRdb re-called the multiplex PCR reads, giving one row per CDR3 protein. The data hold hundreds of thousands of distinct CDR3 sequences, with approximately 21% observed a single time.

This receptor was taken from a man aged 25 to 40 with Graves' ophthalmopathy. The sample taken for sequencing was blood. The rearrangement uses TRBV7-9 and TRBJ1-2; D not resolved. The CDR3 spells CASSSERRSSNYGYTF. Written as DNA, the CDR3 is TGTGCCAGCAGCTCGGAGAGACGGTCTTCTAACTATGGCTACACCTTC.